These 13 T cell receptor beta chains came from one sample sequenced in a study of cytomegalovirus exposure and HLA in healthy donors. 13 Jbeta primers and 60 Vbeta primers were used for the PCR. Repertoires were generated with immunoSEQ multiplex PCR, while TCRdb's copy carries only in-frame clones and drops some. The sample shows about 200,000 clones, more than 60% of them seen only once. The sample comprised PBMCs. The receptors shown here come from a woman aged 25-40 years in good health and CMV-seropositive.

The chain links TRBV11-2 to TRBJ2-2; D not resolved. V lost 6 bases and J 2 bases, leaving 10 bases between the germline ends. The length of the CDR3 is 14 residues. Germline CDR1 SGHAT, CDR2 FQNNGV. CDR3 protein: CASSQLRNTGELFF. The CDR3 coding sequence is TGTGCCAGCAGTCAATTGAGAAACACCGGGGAGCTGTTTTTT.

CDR3 bases: TGTGCCAGTAGTAATTCGGACTACTGGACCCAGTACTTC. Its translation: CASSNSDYWTQYF. V is TRBV19 and J is TRBJ2-5, with D possibly being TRBD2 (6 bases). Trimming removed 4 bases at V and 7 bases at J, with 13 bases between. The CDR3 consists of 13 residues. The germline gives CDR1 LNHDA, CDR2 SQIVND (reference sequence).

This chain links TRBV2 with TRBJ1-2; 8 bases line up with TRBD1. There are 16 residues in the CDR3. Germline lookup yields CDR1 SNHLY and CDR2 FYNNEI. With 6 bases clipped from V and 8 bases from J, the junction kept 17 bases outside the gene matches. The CDR3 bases are TGTGCCAGCAGGAGCCTTTGGACAGGGCAACTCGAAGGCTACACCTTC. Translating gives CASRSLWTGQLEGYTF.

The chain couples TRBV28 to TRBJ2-5; D is undetermined. V gave up 5 bases and J gave up 0 bases, with 19 bases separating them. The CDR3 sequence is 17 residues long. Germline V gene data show CDR1 as MDHEN and CDR2 as SYDVKM. The CDR3 sequence is CASSVLQTSLYQETQYF. The CDR3 coding sequence is TGTGCCAGCAGTGTCCTTCAGACATCCCTGTACCAAGAGACCCAGTACTTC.

This clone was observed once. The genes are TRBV7-8 and TRBJ2-7; 9 bases fit TRBD1. Trimming cost V 3 bases and J 4 bases; bases outside gene matches: 19. The CDR3 runs 19 residues. Germline-derived CDR1 and CDR2 are SGHVS and FQNEAQ. The CDR3 here is CASSFRKIGDRESSYEQYF. In nucleotides, the CDR3 is TGTGCCAGCAGCTTTCGGAAAATAGGGGACAGGGAGAGTTCATACGAGCAGTACTTC.

This clone came up once. This chain connects TRBV5-1 to TRBJ1-3, with a possible D match to TRBD1 (6 bases). Germline V gives CDR1 SGHRS, CDR2 YFSETQ. V lost 5 bases, J lost 1 base, and 13 bases lay in between. CDR3 length: 15 amino acids. The CDR3 DNA reads as TGCGCCAGCAGTCCCCCACAGGGATCTGGAAACACCATATATTTT. This codes for CASSPPQGSGNTIYF.

The chain is built from TRBV5-8 and TRBJ2-5, with 13 bases aligning to TRBD2. Germline lookup yields CDR1 SGHTS and CDR2 YDEGEE. This CDR3 region has 17 residues. After removal of 1 base from V and 5 bases from J, the junction contained 8 bases not matched to a gene. Here the CDR3 DNA reads TGTGCCAGCAGCTTGAACAGACTAGCGGGAGGATGGGAGACCCAGTACTTC. Protein: CASSLNRLAGGWETQYF.

The chain carries TRBV4-2 and TRBJ2-3; 11 nucleotides align to TRBD2. The CDR3 totals 17 residues. Germline-derived CDR1 and CDR2 are LGHNA and YNFKEQ. The V and J ends lost 0 bases and 4 bases, in that order; junction bases with no gene match: 6. In DNA form, the CDR3 reads TGTGCCAGCAGCCAAGATGGAACTAGCGGGGGAGCAGATACGCAGTATTTT. Its protein product is CASSQDGTSGGADTQYF.

This clone was seen once. The V call is TRBV11-2, the J call TRBJ2-7; D may be TRBD1 (5 bases). V was pared by 4 bases and J by 2 bases, with 21 bases between. The CDR3 sequence is 17 residues long. Looked up from germline, CDR1 is SGHAT and CDR2 is FQNNGV. The CDR3 reads CASSSKHTQGTTYEQYF. The CDR3 DNA sequence: TGTGCCAGCAGCTCGAAACACACTCAGGGTACTACCTACGAGCAGTACTTC.

The J gene is TRBJ2-3, the V gene TRBV7-9; 9 bases align to TRBD2. The CDR3 is made up of 15 amino acids. The V gene's germline CDR1 is SEHNR and CDR2 FQNEAQ (reference sequence). V dropped 5 bases and J dropped 1; count of bases not matched to a gene: 4. The CDR3 here is CASSPTSGRTDTQYF. CDR3 coding DNA: TGTGCCAGCAGCCCGACTAGCGGACGCACAGATACGCAGTATTTT.

This clone was counted once. The chain recombines TRBV9 with TRBJ2-1, with TRBD1 matching over 8 bases. The V and J ends lost 0 bases and 5 bases, in that order; junction bases with no gene match: 1. This CDR3 is 14 amino acids long. Looked up from germline, CDR1 is SGDLS and CDR2 is YYNGEE. CDR3 in DNA: TGTGCCAGCAGCGTAGGACAGGGGCACAATGAGCAGTTCTTC. Translation gives CASSVGQGHNEQFF.

The J gene is TRBJ2-1, the V gene TRBV7-2; weak D call: TRBD2 (5 bases). Germline CDR1 reads SGHTA; CDR2 reads FQGNSA. V lost 5 bases and J 10 bases, leaving 9 bases between the germline ends. The CDR3 spans 11 residues. The CDR3 here is CASSPQREQFF. For the CDR3, the DNA is TGTGCCAGCAGCCCCCAGCGGGAGCAGTTCTTC.

V is TRBV27 and J is TRBJ2-7; D is ambiguous. This CDR3 is 15 amino acids long. V was pared by 6 bases and J by 5 bases, with 20 bases between. Germline V lookup: CDR1 MNHEY, CDR2 SMNVEV (reference sequence). This CDR3 is CASSPVEYGMNEQYF. For the CDR3, the DNA is TGTGCCAGCAGCCCGGTGGAGTACGGCATGAACGAGCAGTACTTC.